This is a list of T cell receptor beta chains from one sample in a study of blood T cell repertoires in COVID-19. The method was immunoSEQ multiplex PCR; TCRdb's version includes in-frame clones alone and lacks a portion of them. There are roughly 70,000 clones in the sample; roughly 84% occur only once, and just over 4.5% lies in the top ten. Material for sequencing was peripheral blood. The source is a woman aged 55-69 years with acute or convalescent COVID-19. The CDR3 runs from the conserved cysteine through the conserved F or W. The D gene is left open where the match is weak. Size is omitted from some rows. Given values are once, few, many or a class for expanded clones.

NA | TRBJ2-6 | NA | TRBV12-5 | TGTGCTAGTGGTTTGGTAAAGGGGGCGGGGCCCCCCAACGTCCTGACTTTC | CASGLVKGAGPPNVLTF
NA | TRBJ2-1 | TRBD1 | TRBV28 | TGTGCCAGCAGTCCCCAGACAGGGCAAAGCTCCTACAATGAGCAGTTCTTC | CASSPQTGQSSYNEQFF
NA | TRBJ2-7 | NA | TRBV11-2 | TGTGCCAGCAGCTTGGACAGCTACGAGCAGTACTTC | CASSLDSYEQYF
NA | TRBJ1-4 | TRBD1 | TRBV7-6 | TGTGCCAGCAGCTTAGAGGCAGGGGGCTCTGAAAAACTGTTTTTT | CASSLEAGGSEKLFF
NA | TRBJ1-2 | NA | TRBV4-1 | TGCGCCAGCAGCCAACAGGGGATCTATGGCTACACCTTC | CASSQQGIYGYTF
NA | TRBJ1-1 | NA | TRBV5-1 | TGCGCCAGCAGCTTGGAGAACAGGGCCACTGAAGCTTTCTTT | CASSLENRATEAFF
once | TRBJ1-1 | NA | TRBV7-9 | TGTGCCAGCAGCTTAGAGGGGCCCGCTGAAGCTTTCTTT | CASSLEGPAEAFF
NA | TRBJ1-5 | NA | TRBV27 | TGTGCCAGCAGCGCGCAGCGGGTGTCCGGGCAGCCCCAGCATTTT | CASSAQRVSGQPQHF
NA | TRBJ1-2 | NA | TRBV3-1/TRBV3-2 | TGTGCCAGCAGCCAAGAGGCTGGGGGCGTGAGACATGGCTACACCTTC | CASSQEAGGVRHGYTF
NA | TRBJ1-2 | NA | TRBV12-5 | TGTGCTAGTGGTTCCAACCTGGACAGATTTAACTATGGCTACACCTTC | CASGSNLDRFNYGYTF
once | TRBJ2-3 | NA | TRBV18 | TGTGCCAGCTCACCAAGATATGGACGGGGGTCAGATACGCAGTATTTT | CASSPRYGRGSDTQYF
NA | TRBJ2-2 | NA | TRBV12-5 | TGTGCTAGTGGTCTGGACAGTGTGGGGGAGCTGTTTTTT | CASGLDSVGELFF
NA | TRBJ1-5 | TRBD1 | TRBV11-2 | TGTGCCAGCAGCTCAGGGAGACAGGGGGATCAGCCCCAGCATTTT | CASSSGRQGDQPQHF
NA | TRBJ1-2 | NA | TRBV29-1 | TGCAGCGTTGTAACGGGGGGGAGGGGGGGCTACACCTTC | CSVVTGGRGGYTF
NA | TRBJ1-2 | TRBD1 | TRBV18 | TGTGCCAGCTCAGTGGACAGGGGATATGGCTACACCTTC | CASSVDRGYGYTF
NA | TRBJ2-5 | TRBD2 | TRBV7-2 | TGTGCCAGCAGCTTAGTCCCTCAGCGGGGGGGCGGGGCGCAAGAGACCCAGTACTTC | CASSLVPQRGGGAQETQYF
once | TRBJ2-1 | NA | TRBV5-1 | TGCGCCAGCAGCCCCGGGACACTTTCCTACAATGAGCAGTTCTTC | CASSPGTLSYNEQFF
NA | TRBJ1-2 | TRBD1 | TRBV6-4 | TGTGCCAGCAGTGGGACAGGGAGCGGTGGCTACACCTTC | CASSGTGSGGYTF
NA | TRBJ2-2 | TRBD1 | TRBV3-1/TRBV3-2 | TGTGCCAGCAGCCAAGGGACAGGGGGATACACCGGGGAGCTGTTTTTT | CASSQGTGGYTGELFF
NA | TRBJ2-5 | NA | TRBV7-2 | TGTGCCAGCAGCTTGCTTTCGACAGGGCGGGGAGAGACCCAGTACTTC | CASSLLSTGRGETQYF
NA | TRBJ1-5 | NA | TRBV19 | TGTGCCAGTAGTAAGGAGGGCAATCAGCCCCAGCATTTT | CASSKEGNQPQHF
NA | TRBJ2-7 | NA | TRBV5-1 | TGCGCCAGCAGCTTGCAGGGGACCTACGAGCAGTACTTC | CASSLQGTYEQYF
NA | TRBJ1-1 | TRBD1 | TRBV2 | TGTGCCAGCAGGGCTAGTACAGGGGGCATCACTGAAGCTTTCTTT | CASRASTGGITEAFF
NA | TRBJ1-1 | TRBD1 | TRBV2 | TGTGCCAGCCAGGGGGCTCTTACGAACACTGAAGCTTTCTTT | CASQGALTNTEAFF
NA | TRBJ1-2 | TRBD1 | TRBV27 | TGTGCCAGCAGCTCAGACAGGGTTAACTATGGCTACACCTTC | CASSSDRVNYGYTF
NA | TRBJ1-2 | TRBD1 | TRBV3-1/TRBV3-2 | TGTGCCAGCAGCCGCCCCGGGACAGGGGGCCTCTATGGCTACACCTTC | CASSRPGTGGLYGYTF
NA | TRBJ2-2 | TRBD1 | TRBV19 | TGTGCCAGTAGTGCTGGGACAGGGGCTTTTAACACCGGGGAGCTGTTTTTT | CASSAGTGAFNTGELFF
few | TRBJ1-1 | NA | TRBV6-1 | TGTGCCAGCACTGAAGCAGGGAGGAACACTGAAGCTTTCTTT | CASTEAGRNTEAFF
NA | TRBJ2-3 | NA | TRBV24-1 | TGTGCCACCAGTGACTCAGACCCGACTAGCACAGATACGCAGTATTTT | CATSDSDPTSTDTQYF
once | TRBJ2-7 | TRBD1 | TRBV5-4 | TGTGCCAGCACCCTTTCCGGGACAGGGGTACACGAGCAGTACTTC | CASTLSGTGVHEQYF
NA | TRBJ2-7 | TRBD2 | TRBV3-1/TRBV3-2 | TGTGCGACGGGGGCGAGCGGGGGCGCCTACGAGCAGTACTTC | CATGASGGAYEQYF
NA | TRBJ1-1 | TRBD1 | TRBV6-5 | TGTGCCAGCAGCCTACAGACAGGGGTGAACACTGAAGCTTTCTTT | CASSLQTGVNTEAFF
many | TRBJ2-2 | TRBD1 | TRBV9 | TGTGCCAGCAGTAACCCGGGACAGGGGGTTCCTCAGCTGTTTTTT | CASSNPGQGVPQLFF
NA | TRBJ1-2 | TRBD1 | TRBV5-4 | TGTGCCAGCAGCCTACCAGGGGGAGCTAGCTATGGCTACACCTTC | CASSLPGGASYGYTF
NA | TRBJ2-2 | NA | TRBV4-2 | TGTGCCAGCAGCCAGGTCCCTGGGGGGGGCGACACCGGGGAGCTGTTTTTT | CASSQVPGGGDTGELFF
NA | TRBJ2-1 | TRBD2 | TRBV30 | TGTGCCTGGACCCGACCGAAACTAGCGGGGGGAGACAATGAGCAGTTCTTC | CAWTRPKLAGGDNEQFF
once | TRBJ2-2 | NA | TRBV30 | TGTGCCTGGAGTGTCAGGTATCACGGGGAGCTGTTTTTT | CAWSVRYHGELFF
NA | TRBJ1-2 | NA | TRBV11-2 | TGTGCCAGCAGCCCGGACAGCGACTATGGCTACACCTTC | CASSPDSDYGYTF
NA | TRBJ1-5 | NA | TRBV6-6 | TGTGCCAGCAGTCCCGCTGATCAGGGGTATAGCAATCAGCCCCAGCATTTT | CASSPADQGYSNQPQHF
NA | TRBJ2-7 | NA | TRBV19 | TGTGCCAGTAGTATGAGGGCAACCTACGAGCAGTACTTC | CASSMRATYEQYF
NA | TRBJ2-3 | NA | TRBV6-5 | TGTGCCAGCAGCGGGCAGGGTTGGACAGATACGCAGTATTTT | CASSGQGWTDTQYF